These T cell receptor beta chains were read from a single sample in a study of blood T cell repertoires in COVID-19. Some clones are missing from TCRdb's copy, which holds only in-frame ones; the method was immunoSEQ multiplex PCR. The repertoire holds about 300,000 clones, 80% to 95% seen once, with about 2.2% in the top ten. Sequencing was done on a sample of peripheral blood. All receptors come from a woman aged 30 to 39 with COVID-19, enrolled during active disease. CDR3s include the opening cysteine and the closing phenylalanine or tryptophan. A D gene is named only where the DNA matches it firmly. For some rows the clone size is stated as once, few or many, or as a class when expanded; others skip it.

NA,TRBV5-5,TRBJ1-5,NA,TGTGCCAGCAGCATTCTCGGTCAGCCCCAGCATTTT,CASSILGQPQHF
TRBD2,TRBV27,TRBJ2-2,NA,TGTGCCAGCAGACCGGCACTAGCGGGAGGTACGAACACCGGGGAGCTGTTTTTT,CASRPALAGGTNTGELFF
NA,TRBV6-6,TRBJ1-1,NA,TGTGCCAGCAGTTATTCGCGGTGGAACACTGAAGCTTTCTTT,CASSYSRWNTEAFF
NA,TRBV11-2,TRBJ1-1,once,TGTGCCAGCAGCGCCGGCAGGGGAGCTTTCTTT,CASSAGRGAFF
NA,TRBV27,TRBJ1-6,NA,TGTGCCAGCAGTTTGGAGACTATAAATTCACCCCTCCACTTT,CASSLETINSPLHF
TRBD1,TRBV28,TRBJ2-3,NA,TGTGCCAGCACATCCCCAACAGGGGGCGGAACAGATACGCAGTATTTT,CASTSPTGGGTDTQYF
NA,TRBV7-2,TRBJ1-2,NA,TGTGCCAGCAGCTTAGTTGATGCGGCCCTTAACTATGGCTACACCTTC,CASSLVDAALNYGYTF
TRBD1,TRBV15,TRBJ2-6,once,TGTGCCACCAGCAGAGCGGACAGGGCTGGGGCCAACGTCCTGACTTTC,CATSRADRAGANVLTF
NA,TRBV6-5,TRBJ1-1,NA,TGTGCCAGCAGACTGGGCCGGGGGAACACTGAAGCTTTCTTT,CASRLGRGNTEAFF
TRBD2,TRBV19,TRBJ2-7,NA,TGTGCCAGTAGTCCTGGACTAGCGGGAGATTTTACGAGCTCCTACGAGCAGTACTTC,CASSPGLAGDFTSSYEQYF
TRBD2,TRBV7-3,TRBJ2-1,NA,TGTGCCAGCAGCCTTAGCGGGTCGAACAATGAGCAGTTCTTC,CASSLSGSNNEQFF
NA,TRBV6-2/TRBV6-3,TRBJ2-7,NA,TGTGCCAGCAGCCCCCCTAGCGCCTCCTACGAGCAGTACTTC,CASSPPSASYEQYF
TRBD1,TRBV6-6,TRBJ2-1,NA,TGTGCCACGGGACCCGGACAGGACAATGAGCAGTTCTTC,CATGPGQDNEQFF
TRBD1,TRBV5-5,TRBJ1-6,NA,TGTGCCAGCAGCATTGGACAGGGTGCTCGCTCCTATAATTCACCCCTCCACTTT,CASSIGQGARSYNSPLHF
NA,TRBV29-1,TRBJ2-1,NA,TGCAGCGTCGAAGATACTATGAGCTCCTACAATGAGCAGTTCTTC,CSVEDTMSSYNEQFF
TRBD1,TRBV2,TRBJ2-2,NA,TGTGCCAGCAGTCCAGGGGGCGGGAAAGGAACCGGGGAGCTGTTTTTT,CASSPGGGKGTGELFF
NA,TRBV7-7,TRBJ2-7,NA,TGTGCCAGCAGCTTAGTCACTAGTCAGACCTACGAGCAGTACTTC,CASSLVTSQTYEQYF
NA,TRBV6-1,TRBJ1-6,NA,TGTGCCAGCAGTGAACACAGGGAAAATTCACCCCTCCACTTT,CASSEHRENSPLHF
NA,TRBV11-2,TRBJ2-2,NA,TGTGCCAGCAGCTCACTTTTTTTACCCGGGGAGCTGTTTTTT,CASSSLFLPGELFF
NA,TRBV6-5,TRBJ1-1,NA,TGTGCCAGCAGGGCGAACACTGAAGCTTTCTTT,CASRANTEAFF
NA,TRBV30,TRBJ2-7,NA,TGTGCCTGGGATACCCGGACTGGCGAGCAGTACTTC,CAWDTRTGEQYF
TRBD1,TRBV5-1,TRBJ1-3,NA,TGCGCCAGCAGCTTGGGCGGACAGGGGAGAGGTGGAAACACCATATATTTT,CASSLGGQGRGGNTIYF
NA,TRBV3-1/TRBV3-2,TRBJ2-7,NA,TGTGCCAGCAGCCAAGAACGGGGCTACGAGCAGTACTTC,CASSQERGYEQYF
TRBD1,TRBV6-5,TRBJ2-7,NA,TGTGCCAGCACTATTAAGACAGGGGGCGTTGAGCAGTACTTC,CASTIKTGGVEQYF
TRBD2,TRBV24-1,TRBJ2-3,NA,TGTGCCACCAGTGGGGGACTAGCGGGAGGCGGGGATACGCAGTATTTT,CATSGGLAGGGDTQYF
TRBD1,TRBV2,TRBJ1-1,few,TGTGCCAGCAATATGACAGGGATGACTGAAGCTTTCTTT,CASNMTGMTEAFF
TRBD2,TRBV5-1,TRBJ2-3,NA,TGCGCCAGCAGCTCGCGGCCAGGGAGGGAAGATACGCAGTATTTT,CASSSRPGREDTQYF
NA,TRBV30,TRBJ1-6,NA,TGTGCCTGGGATCGGGGGGCTTGGGATTCACCCCTCCACTTT,CAWDRGAWDSPLHF
TRBD2,TRBV7-9,TRBJ2-1,NA,TGTGCCAGCAGCCCCGACCGGGACTACTACAATGAGCAGTTCTTC,CASSPDRDYYNEQFF
NA,TRBV5-5,TRBJ1-1,NA,TGTGCCAGCAGCCTCACAGAAAACACTGAAGCTTTCTTT,CASSLTENTEAFF
NA,TRBV29-1,TRBJ1-4,NA,TGCAGCACCCGACAGGCGCTTGGGGAAAAACTGTTTTTT,CSTRQALGEKLFF
NA,TRBV6-5,TRBJ1-2,NA,TGTGCCAGCAGTCTTCCTCAGGCTAACTATGGCTACACCTTC,CASSLPQANYGYTF
TRBD1,TRBV11-2,TRBJ1-2,NA,TGTGCCAGCAGCTTAAGTCCGGACGACAGGGATAATGGCTACACCTTC,CASSLSPDDRDNGYTF
NA,TRBV9,TRBJ2-2,NA,TGTGCCAGCAGCGCTCACAGCCATGTGAACACCGGGGAGCTGTTTTTT,CASSAHSHVNTGELFF
TRBD1,TRBV2,TRBJ2-7,NA,TGTGCCAGCAAGACAGGGGGTGGCTACGAGCAGTACTTC,CASKTGGGYEQYF
NA,TRBV28,TRBJ2-5,NA,TGTGCCAGCATTGCCCCGGGGGGCTGGGAGACCCAGTACTTC,CASIAPGGWETQYF
NA,TRBV7-9,TRBJ2-7,NA,TGTGCCAGCAGCTTAGTCCCCACCTACGAGCAGTACTTC,CASSLVPTYEQYF
NA,TRBV5-1,TRBJ2-2,NA,TGCGCCAGCAGTCGGGACTTTACCGGGGAGCTGTTTTTT,CASSRDFTGELFF
TRBD1,TRBV5-1,TRBJ2-2,NA,TGCGCCAGCAGCCACGGGACAGGGCGGGCCGGGGAGCTGTTTTTT,CASSHGTGRAGELFF
TRBD1,TRBV9,TRBJ2-7,NA,TGTGCCAGCAGCCAATCGACAGGGGGCTACGAGCAGTACTTC,CASSQSTGGYEQYF
NA,TRBV28,TRBJ2-7,NA,TGTGCCAGCAGTCTTGGACTAGAGCAGTACTTC,CASSLGLEQYF
NA,TRBV19,TRBJ1-2,NA,TGTGTTTCGTCAGTGGGCTTTAACTATGGCTACACCTTC,CVSSVGFNYGYTF
NA,TRBV9,TRBJ1-2,NA,TGTGCCAGCAGCTACCGTTGGGCCGATGGCTACACCTTC,CASSYRWADGYTF
NA,TRBV18,TRBJ1-2,NA,TGTGCCAGCTCACCGGGAGTCAGGAATGGCTACACCTTC,CASSPGVRNGYTF
NA,TRBV19,TRBJ2-7,once,TGTGCCAGTAGTACCACCGGGAGCTTGTACGAGCAGTACTTC,CASSTTGSLYEQYF
NA,TRBV15,TRBJ1-1,NA,TGTGCCACCAGCAGAGGCCGAGGGGGAAGCCCTGAAGCTTTCTTT,CATSRGRGGSPEAFF
NA,TRBV6-5,TRBJ2-5,NA,TGTGCCAGCAGTATGACACCGGCGGAGACCCAGTACTTC,CASSMTPAETQYF
TRBD2,TRBV12-5,TRBJ2-1,NA,TGTGCTAGTGGTTTGGGACTAGCGGGAGTGCACAATGAGCAGTTCTTC,CASGLGLAGVHNEQFF
TRBD1,TRBV2,TRBJ1-2,NA,TGTGCCAGCAGTGGGGTATCAGGGGGGAATGGCTACACCTTC,CASSGVSGGNGYTF
TRBD1,TRBV2,TRBJ1-2,NA,TGTGCCAGCAGTGCCCCCTGGACAGGGGATAACTATGGCTACACCTTC,CASSAPWTGDNYGYTF
TRBD1,TRBV19,TRBJ2-7,once,TGTGCCAGTAGTACAAAAGGGGGCCCCTCCTACGAGCAGTACTTC,CASSTKGGPSYEQYF
NA,TRBV5-1,TRBJ2-1,NA,TGCGCCAGCAGCTTAGGGCTAGCGCCCTCCTACAATGAGCAGTTCTTC,CASSLGLAPSYNEQFF
TRBD2,TRBV5-1,TRBJ2-7,NA,TGCGCCAGCAGCAATAGCGGGAGAAGCGACTACGAGCAGTACTTC,CASSNSGRSDYEQYF
NA,TRBV7-9,TRBJ1-1,once,TGTGCCAGCAGCGACCTCCCAGGACACATCACTGAAGCTTTCTTT,CASSDLPGHITEAFF
TRBD2,TRBV4-2,TRBJ2-2,NA,TGTGCCAGCAGCCCAGCGGACCCGGGAGGGCCCTCAGCGAACACCGGGGAGCTGTTTTTT,CASSPADPGGPSANTGELFF
NA,TRBV7-9,TRBJ2-1,once,TGTGCCAGCAGCTTAAAGGGGAACAATGAGCAGTTCTTC,CASSLKGNNEQFF
TRBD1,TRBV19,TRBJ2-1,NA,TGTGCCAGTAGTATTCTTCAGGGGGAAGGCGAGCAGTTCTTC,CASSILQGEGEQFF